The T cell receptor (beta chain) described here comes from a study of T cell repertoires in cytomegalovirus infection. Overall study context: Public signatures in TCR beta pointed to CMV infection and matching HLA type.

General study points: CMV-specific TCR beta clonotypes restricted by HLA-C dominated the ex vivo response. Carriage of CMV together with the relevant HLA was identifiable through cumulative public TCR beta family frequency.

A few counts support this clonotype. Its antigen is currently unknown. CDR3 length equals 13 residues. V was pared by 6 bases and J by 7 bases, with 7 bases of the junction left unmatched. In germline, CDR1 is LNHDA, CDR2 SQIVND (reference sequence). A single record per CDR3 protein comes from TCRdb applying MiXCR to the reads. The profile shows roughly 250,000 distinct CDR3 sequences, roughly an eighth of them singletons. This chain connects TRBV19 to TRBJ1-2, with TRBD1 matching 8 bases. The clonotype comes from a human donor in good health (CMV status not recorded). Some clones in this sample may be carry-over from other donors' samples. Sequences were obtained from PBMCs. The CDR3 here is CASSMDREGGYTF. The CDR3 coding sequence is TGTGCCAGTAGCATGGACAGGGAAGGTGGCTACACCTTC.